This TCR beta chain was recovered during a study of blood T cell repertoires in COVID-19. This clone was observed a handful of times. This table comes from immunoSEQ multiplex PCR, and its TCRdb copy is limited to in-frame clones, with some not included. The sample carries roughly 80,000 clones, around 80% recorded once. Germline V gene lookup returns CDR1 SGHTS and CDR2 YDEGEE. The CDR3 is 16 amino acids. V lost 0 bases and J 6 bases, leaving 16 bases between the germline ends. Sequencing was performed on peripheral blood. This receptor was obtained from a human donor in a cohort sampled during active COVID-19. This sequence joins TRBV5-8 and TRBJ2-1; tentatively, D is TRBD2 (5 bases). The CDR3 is CASSLAGGPDTNEQFF. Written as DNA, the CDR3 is TGTGCCAGCAGCTTGGCCGGCGGGCCAGACACCAATGAGCAGTTCTTC.